Listed below are T cell receptor beta chains from one sample, sequenced in a study of early T cells in non-severe SARS-CoV-2 infection. TCRdb itself ran the 5' RACE reads through MiXCR, one entry per CDR3 protein. The data show under 85,000 distinct CDR3 sequences, roughly 13% seen once. The sample taken for sequencing was whole blood. These receptors were obtained from an adult who was a healthcare worker with PCR-confirmed SARS-CoV-2 infection or an uninfected control (not recorded which). CDR3s include the opening cysteine and the closing phenylalanine or tryptophan. The D gene is left open where the match is weak. Size values are once, few and many counts, or a class for expanded clones, and some rows have none.

V gene: TRBV3-1; D gene: -; clone size: few; J gene: TRBJ2-3; CDR3 protein: CASSQGGGANTQYF; CDR3 DNA: TGTGCCAGCAGCCAGGGAGGGGGGGCAAATACGCAGTATTTT
V gene: TRBV29-1; D gene: -; clone size: -; J gene: TRBJ2-5; CDR3 protein: CSVEMVVQETQYF; CDR3 DNA: TGCAGCGTTGAAATGGTTGTACAAGAGACCCAGTACTTC
V gene: TRBV10-3; D gene: TRBD1; clone size: few; J gene: TRBJ1-4; CDR3 protein: CAIRKGQGLEGEKLFF; CDR3 DNA: TGTGCCATCAGAAAGGGACAGGGCTTGGAAGGTGAAAAACTGTTTTTT
V gene: TRBV29-1; D gene: -; clone size: -; J gene: TRBJ1-3; CDR3 protein: CSVEDTGAGNTIYF; CDR3 DNA: TGCAGCGTTGAAGATACGGGGGCTGGAAACACCATATATTTT
V gene: TRBV20-1; D gene: -; clone size: -; J gene: TRBJ1-5; CDR3 protein: CSARPRGGNQPQHF; CDR3 DNA: TGCAGTGCTAGACCCAGGGGAGGCAATCAGCCCCAGCATTTT
V gene: TRBV21-1; D gene: -; clone size: -; J gene: TRBJ1-1; CDR3 protein: CASLEGGCDTEAFF; CDR3 DNA: TGTGCCAGCTTAGAAGGCGGTTGCGACACTGAAGCTTTCTTT
V gene: TRBV7-8; D gene: -; clone size: -; J gene: TRBJ2-5; CDR3 protein: CASSSHRSGHLQETQYF; CDR3 DNA: TGTGCCAGCAGCTCCCATCGCTCCGGACACCTCCAAGAGACCCAGTACTTC
V gene: TRBV7-9; D gene: -; clone size: many; J gene: TRBJ2-6; CDR3 protein: CASSFPSRNSTRRANVLTF; CDR3 DNA: TGTGCCAGCAGCTTCCCGAGCAGGAACAGCACTCGAAGAGCCAACGTCCTGACTTTC
V gene: TRBV29-1; D gene: -; clone size: few; J gene: TRBJ2-7; CDR3 protein: CSVAGAYEQYF; CDR3 DNA: TGCAGCGTTGCAGGGGCTTACGAGCAGTACTTC
V gene: TRBV7-9; D gene: TRBD2; clone size: -; J gene: TRBJ2-1; CDR3 protein: CASSYRLAGGLYNEQFF; CDR3 DNA: TGTGCCAGCAGCTACAGACTAGCGGGAGGTCTCTACAATGAGCAGTTCTTC
V gene: TRBV9; D gene: TRBD2; clone size: few; J gene: TRBJ2-2; CDR3 protein: CASSASSGGGGELFF; CDR3 DNA: TGTGCCAGCAGCGCCTCTAGCGGGGGAGGCGGGGAGCTGTTTTTT
V gene: TRBV20-1; D gene: -; clone size: -; J gene: TRBJ1-2; CDR3 protein: CSAFGGPGYTF; CDR3 DNA: TGCAGTGCTTTTGGGGGGCCCGGCTACACCTTC
V gene: TRBV2; D gene: TRBD1; clone size: -; J gene: TRBJ2-7; CDR3 protein: CASSRQGNGYEQYF; CDR3 DNA: TGTGCCAGCAGTCGACAGGGGAATGGGTACGAGCAGTACTTC